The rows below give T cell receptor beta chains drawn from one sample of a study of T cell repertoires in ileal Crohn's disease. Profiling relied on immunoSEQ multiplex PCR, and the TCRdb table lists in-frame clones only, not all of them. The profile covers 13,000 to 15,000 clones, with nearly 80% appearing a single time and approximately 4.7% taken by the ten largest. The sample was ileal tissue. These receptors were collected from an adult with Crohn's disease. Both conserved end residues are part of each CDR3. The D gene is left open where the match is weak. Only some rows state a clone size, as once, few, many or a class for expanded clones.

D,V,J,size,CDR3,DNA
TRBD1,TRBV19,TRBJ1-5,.,CASSSGYRGQPQHF,TGTGCCAGTAGTTCCGGATACAGGGGCCAGCCCCAGCATTTT
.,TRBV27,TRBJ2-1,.,CASSMTGYNEQFF,TGTGCCAGCAGTATGACAGGTTACAATGAGCAGTTCTTC
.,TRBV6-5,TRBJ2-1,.,CASRRYNEQFF,TGTGCCAGCAGGCGATACAATGAGCAGTTCTTC
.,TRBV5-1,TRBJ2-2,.,CASSGTSNTGELFF,TGCGCCAGCAGCGGCACGTCGAACACCGGGGAGCTGTTTTTT
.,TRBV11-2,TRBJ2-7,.,CASSPLGRGSGTYEQYF,TGTGCCAGCAGCCCGCTGGGTCGGGGGTCCGGAACCTACGAGCAGTACTTC
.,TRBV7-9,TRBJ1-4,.,CASSLAGLSNEKLFF,TGTGCCAGCAGCTTAGCGGGACTCAGTAATGAAAAACTGTTTTTT
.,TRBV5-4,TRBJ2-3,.,CASSPPSGRSTDTQYF,TGTGCCAGCAGCCCCCCCTCGGGAAGAAGCACAGATACGCAGTATTTT
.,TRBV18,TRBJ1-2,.,CASSPNRGSYGYTF,TGTGCCAGCTCACCAAACCGGGGAAGCTATGGCTACACCTTC
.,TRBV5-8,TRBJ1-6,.,CASSVNSPLHF,TGTGCCAGCAGCGTAAATTCACCCCTCCACTTT
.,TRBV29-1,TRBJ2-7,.,CSAIDRSSYEQYF,TGCAGCGCCATTGACAGGAGTAGCTACGAGCAGTACTTC
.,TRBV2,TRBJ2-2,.,CASREWVTGELFF,TGTGCCAGCAGGGAGTGGGTCACCGGGGAGCTGTTTTTT
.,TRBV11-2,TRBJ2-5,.,CASSQMAAETQYF,TGTGCCAGCAGCCAGATGGCGGCCGAGACCCAGTACTTC
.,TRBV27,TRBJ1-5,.,CASSSNVYSNQPQHF,TGTGCCAGCAGTTCCAATGTCTATAGCAATCAGCCCCAGCATTTT
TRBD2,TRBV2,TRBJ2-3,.,CASRTSGGRTDTQYF,TGTGCCAGCAGGACTAGCGGGGGGAGGACAGATACGCAGTATTTT
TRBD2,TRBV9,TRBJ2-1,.,CASSVSGGAHEQFF,TGTGCCAGCAGCGTGAGCGGGGGGGCCCATGAGCAGTTCTTC
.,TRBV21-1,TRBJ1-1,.,CASSPRVRMRTEAFF,TGTGCCAGCAGCCCCAGGGTCCGTATGCGTACTGAAGCTTTCTTT
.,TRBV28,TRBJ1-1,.,CASSPEGRMNTEAFF,TGTGCCAGCAGCCCGGAGGGCAGGATGAACACTGAAGCTTTCTTT
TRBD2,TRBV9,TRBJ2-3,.,CASSVATSSGGSTDTQYF,TGTGCCAGCAGCGTAGCTACATCGAGCGGGGGATCCACAGATACGCAGTATTTT
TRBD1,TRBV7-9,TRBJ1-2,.,CASSGTGGSYGYTF,TGTGCCAGCAGCGGGACAGGGGGTTCCTATGGCTACACCTTC
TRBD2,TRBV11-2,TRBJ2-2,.,CASSTGTSGANTGELFF,TGTGCCAGCAGCACCGGGACTAGCGGGGCCAACACCGGGGAGCTGTTTTTT
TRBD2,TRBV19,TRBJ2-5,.,CASRTTSGAKTQYF,TGTGCCAGCCGGACCACTAGCGGGGCTAAGACCCAGTACTTC
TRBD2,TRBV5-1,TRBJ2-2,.,CASSPSGGGTGELFF,TGCGCCAGCAGCCCCAGCGGGGGTGGCACCGGGGAGCTGTTTTTT
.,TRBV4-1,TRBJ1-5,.,CASSQAPTPLGGPRYSNQPQHF,TGCGCCAGCAGCCAAGCCCCGACACCGTTGGGGGGGCCCCGTTATAGCAATCAGCCCCAGCATTTT
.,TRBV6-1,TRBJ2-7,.,CASSESFGGRGDEQYF,TGTGCCAGCAGTGAATCTTTTGGAGGGCGTGGGGACGAGCAGTACTTC
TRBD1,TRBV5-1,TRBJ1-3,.,CASSDRGGPGNTIYF,TGCGCCAGCAGCGACAGGGGGGGACCTGGAAACACCATATATTTT
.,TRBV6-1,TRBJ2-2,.,CATGMNSNTGELFF,TGTGCCACCGGGATGAACTCGAACACCGGGGAGCTGTTTTTT
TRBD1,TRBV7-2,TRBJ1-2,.,CASSLAAGTGGAYGYTF,TGTGCCAGCAGCTTAGCGGCCGGGACAGGGGGCGCCTATGGCTACACCTTC
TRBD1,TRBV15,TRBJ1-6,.,CATSATDRAPNSPLHF,TGTGCCACCAGCGCGACGGACAGGGCCCCAAATTCACCCCTCCACTTT
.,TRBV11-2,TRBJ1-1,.,CASSLDQLYGEAFF,TGTGCCAGCAGCTTAGATCAGTTGTACGGGGAAGCTTTCTTT
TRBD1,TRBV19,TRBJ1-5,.,CASSIYRTGINQPQHF,TGTGCCAGTAGTATTTATCGGACAGGGATCAATCAGCCCCAGCATTTT
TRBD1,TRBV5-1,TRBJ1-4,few,CASNQGAGGEKLFF,TGCGCCAGCAACCAGGGGGCGGGTGGAGAAAAACTGTTTTTT
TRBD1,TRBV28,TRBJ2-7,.,CASVDRAGYEQYF,TGTGCCAGTGTGGACAGGGCAGGTTACGAGCAGTACTTC
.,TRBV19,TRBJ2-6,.,CASSRTGSGANVLTF,TGTGCCAGTAGCCGAACAGGCTCTGGGGCCAACGTCCTGACTTTC
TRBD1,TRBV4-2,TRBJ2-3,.,CASSLGRTGAADTQYF,TGTGCCAGCAGCCTCGGCCGGACAGGGGCGGCAGATACGCAGTATTTT
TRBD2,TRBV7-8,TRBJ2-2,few,CASSLVAGGHVGELFF,TGTGCCAGCAGCTTAGTAGCGGGGGGGCATGTCGGGGAGCTGTTTTTT
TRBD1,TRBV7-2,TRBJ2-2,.,CASSPNRGQVSTGELFF,TGTGCCAGCAGCCCGAATAGGGGACAGGTTTCCACCGGGGAGCTGTTTTTT
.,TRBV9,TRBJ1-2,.,CASTRQAKINYGYTF,TGTGCCAGCACGCGACAGGCTAAAATTAACTATGGCTACACCTTC
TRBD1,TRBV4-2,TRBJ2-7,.,CASSRSTGTGVHEQYF,TGTGCCAGCAGCCGCTCAACCGGGACAGGGGTCCACGAGCAGTACTTC
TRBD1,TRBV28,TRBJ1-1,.,CASSSPSGTGARAEAFF,TGTGCCAGCAGTTCCCCCTCTGGGACAGGGGCTAGAGCTGAAGCTTTCTTT
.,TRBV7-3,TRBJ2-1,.,CASSPRVAGQNEQFF,TGTGCCAGCAGCCCCCGGGTGGCGGGGCAGAATGAGCAGTTCTTC
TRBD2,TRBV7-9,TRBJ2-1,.,CASSELGTSENEQFF,TGTGCCAGCAGCGAACTGGGGACTAGCGAAAATGAGCAGTTCTTC
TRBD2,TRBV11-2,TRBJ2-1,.,CASSSRTSGGYNEQFF,TGTGCCAGCAGCTCCCGGACTAGCGGGGGGTACAATGAGCAGTTCTTC
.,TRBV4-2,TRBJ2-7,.,CASSQEGGSTGDYEQYF,TGTGCCAGCAGCCAAGAGGGCGGGTCCACGGGAGACTACGAGCAGTACTTC
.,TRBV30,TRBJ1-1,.,CAWSTGQNTEAFF,TGTGCCTGGAGCACGGGACAGAACACTGAAGCTTTCTTT
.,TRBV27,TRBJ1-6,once,CASSFTRSSYNSPLHF,TGTGCCAGCAGTTTTACGCGAAGCTCCTATAATTCACCCCTCCACTTT